This T cell receptor beta chain derives from a study of shared clonotypes between healthy human individuals. In the case of this clone: The antigen is undetermined.

Method: immunoSEQ multiplex PCR; TCRdb's copy keeps in-frame clones and lacks some. The sample gives some 2,000,000 clones, 90% to 95% of which show up once; 0.1% to 0.15% is in the top ten. Looked up from germline, CDR1 is SGHDT and CDR2 is YYEEEE. CDR3 length: 15 residues. Trimming at V came to 5 bases and at J to 0 bases, leaving 4 bases not matched to a gene. General study findings and limits: Of the naive CD4 clonotypes, around 4.9% were shared across a handful of donors. Clonotypes shared by all four donors outscored non-shared clonotypes in generation probability. Rarefaction showed sorted-subset sequencing was incomplete despite large depth. Naive subsets typically showed greater estimated richness than memory subsets.

The TCR originated in a man between 18 and 29 years old in good health. The chain couples TRBV5-6 to TRBJ2-3; 9 bases agree with TRBD2. Sequenced sample: naive CD4+ T cells sorted from blood. As for subset: CD45RA+ positively selected. The CDR3 nucleotides read TGTGCCAGCAGTCCGACTAGCGGTAGCACAGATACGCAGTATTTT. Its protein product is CASSPTSGSTDTQYF.